The next 27 T cell receptor beta chains were all read from a single sample in a study of blood T cell repertoires in COVID-19. Data came from immunoSEQ multiplex PCR; TCRdb stores just in-frame clones and leaves some out. The sample yields some 490,000 clones, 70% to 90% seen once. The sample consisted of peripheral blood. Receptors were obtained from a human donor in a cohort sampled during active COVID-19.

This rearrangement joins TRBV5-4 to TRBJ2-2; 9 bases agree with TRBD2. Trimming removed 2 bases from V and 7 bases from J; junction bases left unmatched: 15. The CDR3 totals 18 residues. CDR1 and CDR2 (germline): SGHNT, YYREEE (reference sequence). The CDR3 nucleotides are TGTGCCAGCAGCTTTCTCGGAGCGGGAGGATGGAAGTACGGGGAGCTGTTTTTT. Translated, it gives CASSFLGAGGWKYGELFF.

The CDR3 loop is CASGAPGANVLTF. The CDR3 DNA sequence: TGTGCCAGTGGGGCCCCTGGGGCCAACGTCCTGACTTTC. This chain connects TRBV19 to TRBJ2-6; D perhaps matches TRBD1 (5 bases). The CDR3 length is 13 residues. V gave up 8 bases and J gave up 2 bases, with 7 bases separating them. CDR1 is LNHDA, CDR2 SQIVND, per germline (reference sequence). Full variable domain (remainder filled in from reference TRBV19 and TRBJ2-6): DGGITQSPKYLFRKEGQNVTLSCEQNLNHDAMYWYRQDPGQGLRLIYYSQIVNDFQKGDIAEGYSVSREKKESFPLTVTSAQKNPTAFYLCASGAPGANVLTFGAGSRLTVL.

The genes are TRBV7-3 and TRBJ2-7; the match to TRBD1 covers 7 bases. Looked up from germline, CDR1 is SGHTA and CDR2 is FQGTGA. V dropped 5 bases and J dropped 1; count of bases not matched to a gene: 5. The CDR3 spans 14 residues. The CDR3 is CASSPTGTSYEQYF. The CDR3 DNA reads TGTGCCAGCAGCCCGACAGGGACGTCCTACGAGCAGTACTTC.

This clone was picked up one time. The chain links TRBV7-3 to TRBJ2-1, with 7 nucleotides matching TRBD2. The V and J ends lost 6 bases and 7 bases, in that order; junction bases with no gene match: 15. Germline CDR1 reads SGHTA; CDR2 reads FQGTGA. This CDR3 is 16 amino acids long. Here the CDR3 DNA reads TGTGCCAGCAGTTTCCATTTGGGAGGGCCCGCTAATGAGCAGTTCTTC. Translated, it gives CASSFHLGGPANEQFF.

The V and J genes are TRBV7-3 and TRBJ1-1, with D unresolved. Germline lookup yields CDR1 SGHTA and CDR2 FQGTGA. Trimming pared 4 bases from V and 4 bases from J, leaving 16 bases between. The CDR3 has 15 amino acids. The CDR3 DNA reads TGTGCCAGCAGCTCTCGGTCCTCACCACCCACTGAAGCTTTCTTT. Its protein is CASSSRSSPPTEAFF.

The genes are TRBV2 and TRBJ1-1; D uncertain. Trimming left V 7 bases short and J 1 base short, with 7 bases between. Germline CDR1 and CDR2: SNHLY and FYNNEI. CDR3 length equals 12 residues. In nucleotides, the CDR3 is TGTGCCAGCACCCCACAGAACACTGAAGCTTTCTTT. This sequence encodes CASTPQNTEAFF.

The rearrangement links TRBV11-2 to TRBJ2-6; a weak D match, TRBD1 (6 bases). Trimming removed 5 bases at V and 4 bases at J, with 12 bases between. Germline CDR1 SGHAT, CDR2 FQNNGV. CDR3 size: 15 residues. CDR3 residues: CASSVQGTGANVLTF. The CDR3, as DNA: TGTGCCAGCAGCGTACAGGGTACCGGGGCCAACGTCCTGACTTTC.

This clone has just one count. V is TRBV3-1 (or the pseudogene TRBV3-2) and J is TRBJ2-3, with 12 bases matching TRBD2. This CDR3 has 16 amino acids. Germline-derived CDR1 and CDR2 are LGHDT and YNNKEL (reference sequence). V shed 2 bases, J shed 0 bases, and the junction held 0 bases outside the gene matches. The CDR3 DNA reads as TGTGCCAGCAGCCAACTAGCGGGAGGGAGCACAGATACGCAGTATTTT. Its protein product is CASSQLAGGSTDTQYF.

CDR3 sequence: CASRGSGGSGTQYF. The DNA for the CDR3 is TGTGCCAGCAGGGGCAGCGGGGGCTCGGGGACCCAGTACTTC. The chain combines TRBV2 with TRBJ2-5; TRBD2 matches at 8 bases. The CDR3 runs 14 residues. Germline V lookup: CDR1 SNHLY, CDR2 FYNNEI. Unmatched junction bases numbered 10, after V lost 6 bases and J lost 7 bases.

In its sample, this clone was seen once. The gene calls are TRBV5-1 and TRBJ1-4, with D unresolved. Germline-derived CDR1 and CDR2 are SGHRS and YFSETQ. The CDR3 has 16 residues. V was trimmed by 0 bases and J by 1 base, leaving 10 bases between them. The DNA for the CDR3 is TGCGCCAGCAGCTTGGACGTAACGGGAACTAATGAAAAACTGTTTTTT. Its translation: CASSLDVTGTNEKLFF.

CDR3 region: CASSLARGRDYNEQFF. The CDR3 region has the DNA TGTGCCAGCAGCTTAGCCCGGGGAAGGGACTACAATGAGCAGTTCTTC. The chain combines TRBV7-8 with TRBJ2-1; a weak D match, TRBD2 (5 bases). V lost 0 bases to trimming and J lost 3 bases, with 12 bases between them. This CDR3 is built from 16 residues. Germline CDR1 reads SGHVS; CDR2 reads FQNEAQ.

This clone appeared a single time. V and J are TRBV10-3 and TRBJ1-6, with 7 bases identical to TRBD1. Germline V gene data show CDR1 as ENHRY and CDR2 as SYGVKD. The CDR3 has 16 residues. J gave up 4 bases and V 3 bases, and 6 bases lay outside the gene matches. The DNA of the CDR3 is TGTGCCATCAGTGAAACACGGGACAGTTATAATTCACCCCTCCACTTT. It encodes CAISETRDSYNSPLHF.

This chain links TRBV5-6 with TRBJ2-7; D gene ambiguous. Trimming left V 0 bases short and J 5 bases short, with 9 bases between. Germline assignment: CDR1 SGHDT and CDR2 YYEEEE. The CDR3 runs 13 residues. The CDR3 nucleotides are TGTGCCAGCAGCTTGGCCTCTATCCACGAGCAGTACTTC. This translates into CASSLASIHEQYF.

Details on this clone: This same CDR3 is encoded by further DNA sequences in the sample. The chain combines TRBV28 with TRBJ1-1; D gene uncertain. V was clipped by 3 bases and J by 1 base, with 6 bases between them. Germline assignment: CDR1 MDHEN and CDR2 SYDVKM. The CDR3 sequence is 13 residues long. CDR3 residues: CASSFGRNTEAFF. CDR3 nucleotide sequence: TGTGCCAGCAGTTTTGGCAGGAACACTGAAGCTTTCTTT. Variable domain in full (rest from reference TRBV28 and TRBJ1-1): DVKVTQSSRYLVKRTGEKVFLECVQDMDHENMFWYRQDPGLGLRLIYFSYDVKMKEKGDIPEGYSVSREKKERFSLILESASTNQTSMYLCASSFGRNTEAFFGQGTRLTVV.

This clone was detected once. This chain joins TRBV10-3 and TRBJ2-7, with 13 positions matching TRBD2. From germline, CDR1 is ENHRY and CDR2 SYGVKD. The CDR3 loop spans 14 amino acids. V lost 11 bases, J lost 7 bases, and 11 bases stayed unmatched. The CDR3 DNA sequence: TGTGCCCTGTCCAGGACTAGCGGGAGTGGTGAGCAGTACTTC. Its translation is CALSRTSGSGEQYF.

J is TRBJ1-1 and V is TRBV3-1 (or the pseudogene TRBV3-2); no clear D. V lost 2 bases, J lost 4 bases, and 11 bases lay in between. CDR3 length: 14 amino acids. CDR1 is LGHDT and CDR2 is YNNKEL in the germline V gene (reference sequence). CDR3 in amino acids: CASSQRVGTTEAFF. CDR3 nucleotide sequence: TGTGCCAGCAGCCAACGGGTCGGAACCACTGAAGCTTTCTTT.

The rearrangement uses TRBV5-3 and TRBJ2-7; TRBD2 matches at 14 bases. TRBV5-3 is an ORF, with its function uncertain. There are 21 residues in the CDR3. Trimming took 4 bases from V and 0 from J; bases not matched to a gene: 18. The CDR3 region is CARSLIFPPGLAGDGSYEQYF. CDR3 nucleotides: TGTGCCAGAAGCCTCATCTTTCCACCGGGACTAGCGGGAGACGGCTCCTACGAGCAGTACTTC.

The chain combines TRBV15 with TRBJ2-1, with 8 bases lining up with TRBD1. CDR3 length: 15 residues. CDR1 and CDR2 from the germline V gene are LNHNV and YYDKDF (reference sequence). V dropped 1 base and J dropped 5; count of bases not matched to a gene: 4. The CDR3 DNA reads as TGTGCCACCAGCAGAGTACAGGGGGTCGACAATGAGCAGTTCTTC. It encodes CATSRVQGVDNEQFF. Filled out from reference TRBV15 and TRBJ2-1, the complete variable domain reads DAMVIQNPRYQVTQFGKPVTLSCSQTLNHNVMYWYQQKSSQAPKLLFHYYDKDFNNEADTPDNFQSRRPNTSFCFLDIRSPGLGDTAMYLCATSRVQGVDNEQFFGPGTRLTVL.

The chain recombines TRBV2 with TRBJ2-5; possible D gene TRBD1, 6 bases. The germline gives CDR1 SNHLY, CDR2 FYNNEI. Trimming left V 10 bases short and J 5 bases short, with 11 bases between. The CDR3 runs to 11 residues. In DNA, the CDR3 is TGTGCCACCTCACAGGGTGAGACCCAGTACTTC. Encoded protein: CATSQGETQYF.

The sample holds a few counts of this clone. The CDR3 protein is CASSQEPAGTGSYSPLHF. The CDR3 DNA reads as TGCGCCAGCAGCCAAGAGCCAGCCGGGACAGGGTCCTACTCACCCCTCCACTTT. The chain links TRBV4-3 to TRBJ1-6, with TRBD1 matching over 9 bases. Germline loops: CDR1 LGHNA, CDR2 YSLEER. The CDR3 contains 18 residues. Losses at the gene ends were 0 bases for V and 10 bases for J; bases not matched to a gene: 13.

V and J are TRBV4-3 and TRBJ2-1, with a possible D match to TRBD2 (5 bases). V was trimmed by 4 bases and J by 3 bases, leaving 13 bases between them. Germline lookup yields CDR1 LGHNA and CDR2 YSLEER. The CDR3 is 15 amino acids. CDR3: CASSLLVGNYNEQFF. DNA of the CDR3: TGCGCCAGCAGCCTCCTGGTCGGGAACTACAATGAGCAGTTCTTC.

The chain has TRBV5-5 and TRBJ2-7; TRBD2 might be the D (7 bases). Germline values: CDR1 SGHKS, CDR2 YYEKEE (reference sequence). With 5 bases removed from V and 3 bases from J, the gap between germline ends came to 18 bases. The CDR3 sequence is 15 residues long. Here the CDR3 reads CASRQAGVQGYEQYF. The CDR3 DNA sequence: TGTGCCAGCAGACAGGCGGGGGTACAGGGCTACGAGCAGTACTTC.

The chain recombines TRBV6-5 with TRBJ1-5; D remains unclear. Germline CDR1 and CDR2: MNHEY and SVGAGI. This CDR3 has 13 residues. V was cut by 11 bases and J by 1 base, with 12 bases left in between. The CDR3 DNA follows: TGTGCCGGGTCCCAGAGGAGCAATCAGCCCCAGCATTTT. Its translation: CAGSQRSNQPQHF.

The chain couples TRBV25-1 to TRBJ1-1; D might be TRBD1 (5 bases). Germline V gene sequence: CDR1 MGHDK, CDR2 SYGVNS. V was clipped by 4 bases and J by 5 bases, with 20 bases between them. CDR3 size: 16 residues. The CDR3 sequence: CASSVRTRLTETEAFF. The CDR3 bases are TGTGCCAGCAGTGTACGGACCCGACTGACAGAAACTGAAGCTTTCTTT.

This clone has ten or more counts. V is TRBV29-1 and J is TRBJ1-4; 8 bases match TRBD1. The V and J ends lost 5 bases and 6 bases, in that order; junction bases with no gene match: 8. Germline-derived CDR1 and CDR2 are SQVTM and ANQGSEA. The CDR3 spans 14 residues. The CDR3 DNA reads as TGCAGCGTTTCTCGGACAGGGACGGATGAAAAACTGTTTTTT. Residues: CSVSRTGTDEKLFF.

With respect to this clone: The sample holds other DNA sequences that translate to the same CDR3. V and J are TRBV28 and TRBJ1-4, with a possible D match to TRBD1 (5 bases). The V end was cut by 6 bases, the J end by 0 bases, with 11 bases between. The CDR3 sequence is 15 residues long. Germline V CDR1 and CDR2: MDHEN, SYDVKM. CDR3 region: CASSPGGATNEKLFF. CDR3 in DNA: TGTGCCAGCAGCCCCGGGGGTGCAACTAATGAAAAACTGTTTTTT.

V is TRBV19 and J is TRBJ2-5, with a possible D match to TRBD2 (6 bases). Germline loops: CDR1 LNHDA, CDR2 SQIVND (reference sequence). Trimming removed 2 bases at V and 9 bases at J, with 16 bases between. This CDR3 is built from 14 residues. CDR3 bases: TGTGCCAGTAGTATATCTGTCGGCGGGGCCCCCCAGTACTTC. Amino acid sequence: CASSISVGGAPQYF.